These T cell receptor beta chains were read from a single sample in a study of cytomegalovirus exposure and HLA in healthy donors. TCRdb's table, derived via immunoSEQ multiplex PCR, lists solely in-frame clones and lacks some. The sample comprises approximately 180,000 clones, around 78% of which are singletons, and less than 15% rests with the top ten. Sequenced: PBMCs. These receptor sequences come from a woman between 50 and 59 years old in good health and CMV-seropositive. CDR3s include the opening cysteine and the closing phenylalanine or tryptophan. D genes are given only for firm matches. Some rows mark clone size as missing; the rest say once, few, many or name a class of expanded clone.

v_call,j_call,clone_size,d_call,cdr3_aa,cdr3_nt
TRBV14,TRBJ2-5,few,-,CASSHFYPWGRGDGQETQYF,TGTGCCAGCAGCCATTTCTATCCCTGGGGCAGGGGTGACGGCCAAGAGACCCAGTACTTC
TRBV7-6,TRBJ2-1,-,TRBD2,CASSSCQVLGGGLAGSNEQFF,TGTGCCAGCAGCTCTTGTCAGGTATTGGGGGGGGGACTAGCGGGGTCGAATGAGCAGTTCTTC
TRBV10-3,TRBJ1-1,-,-,CAISDPPGVNTEAFF,TGTGCCATCAGTGACCCCCCGGGAGTGAACACTGAAGCTTTCTTT
TRBV6-5,TRBJ1-2,-,TRBD1,CASSYRGLYGYTF,TGTGCCAGCAGTTACAGGGGGCTGTATGGCTACACCTTC
TRBV4-1,TRBJ1-1,-,TRBD1,CASSQGQGNTEAFF,TGCGCCAGCAGCCAGGGACAGGGAAACACTGAAGCTTTCTTT
TRBV5-5,TRBJ2-6,-,TRBD1,CASSPRDRGSGANVLTF,TGTGCCAGCAGCCCTCGGGACAGGGGTTCTGGGGCCAACGTCCTGACTTTC
TRBV5-1,TRBJ2-1,-,-,CASSFARGISYNEQFF,TGCGCCAGCAGCTTTGCTCGGGGGATCTCCTACAATGAGCAGTTCTTC
TRBV6-6,TRBJ2-1,once,-,CASSYAQGGNEQFF,TGTGCCAGCAGTTACGCCCAGGGAGGCAATGAGCAGTTCTTC
TRBV5-1,TRBJ1-4,-,-,CASSDFTPTNEKLFF,TGCGCCAGCAGCGATTTTACTCCAACTAATGAAAAACTGTTTTTT
TRBV30,TRBJ1-6,-,-,CAWNQGTYNSPLHF,TGTGCCTGGAACCAGGGAACCTATAATTCACCCCTCCACTTT
TRBV27,TRBJ1-1,-,-,CASSLLRQGTEAFF,TGTGCCAGCAGTTTATTACGTCAGGGCACTGAAGCTTTCTTT
TRBV19,TRBJ1-2,-,TRBD1,CASTLSGTGTGVYGYTF,TGTGCCAGTACTCTCTCCGGAACCGGGACAGGGGTCTATGGCTACACCTTC
TRBV19,TRBJ1-1,-,-,CATLGRGTRTEAFF,TGTGCCACCTTAGGGAGGGGTACTCGGACTGAAGCTTTCTTT
TRBV6-1,TRBJ2-7,-,-,CASSETVSSYEQYF,TGTGCCAGCAGTGAGACAGTAAGCTCCTACGAGCAGTACTTC
TRBV6-6,TRBJ1-2,-,-,CASSYGGEYGYTF,TGTGCCAGCAGTTACGGGGGGGAATATGGCTACACCTTC
TRBV2,TRBJ2-3,once,-,CASRGLGTSTDTQYF,TGTGCCAGCAGGGGGCTGGGGACATCCACAGATACGCAGTATTTT
TRBV14,TRBJ2-7,-,-,CASSPLISGYGEQYF,TGTGCCAGCAGCCCCCTGATATCAGGGTATGGAGAGCAGTACTTC
TRBV29-1,TRBJ1-1,-,-,CSVELGLGQNTEAFF,TGCAGCGTTGAATTGGGGCTAGGACAGAACACTGAAGCTTTCTTT
TRBV6-6,TRBJ2-3,-,-,CATLKDSRWDTQYF,TGTGCCACCTTAAAGGACAGTCGGTGGGATACGCAGTATTTT
TRBV5-6,TRBJ2-7,-,TRBD1,CASSVGTGVPYEQYF,TGTGCCAGCAGCGTGGGGACAGGGGTCCCCTACGAGCAGTACTTC
TRBV5-1,TRBJ2-3,-,-,CASSGLYSLRTDTQYF,TGCGCCAGCAGCGGTCTCTATAGCCTTCGCACAGATACGCAGTATTTT
TRBV27,TRBJ2-2,-,-,CASSLTRGVRAGELFF,TGTGCCAGCAGTTTAACGCGGGGTGTACGGGCCGGGGAGCTGTTTTTT
TRBV7-9,TRBJ2-3,-,TRBD2,CASNPTSGDLFSTDTQYF,TGTGCCAGCAACCCGACTAGCGGGGACCTTTTTAGCACAGATACGCAGTATTTT
TRBV11-1,TRBJ1-4,-,TRBD1,CASSHGTVNEKLFF,TGTGCCAGCAGCCACGGGACAGTTAATGAAAAACTGTTTTTT
TRBV28,TRBJ2-7,-,TRBD1,CASSSGTGAYEQYF,TGTGCCAGCAGCTCCGGGACAGGGGCCTACGAGCAGTACTTC
TRBV6-5,TRBJ1-2,-,TRBD1,CASKEDRASNYGYTF,TGTGCCAGCAAGGAGGACAGGGCCTCTAACTATGGCTACACCTTC
TRBV20-1,TRBJ2-3,-,-,CSARLIDTQYF,TGCAGTGCTAGACTTATAGATACGCAGTATTTT
TRBV28,TRBJ1-2,-,TRBD1,CASSLSTGGGGYTF,TGTGCCAGCAGTTTATCGACAGGGGGCGGTGGCTACACCTTC
TRBV5-1,TRBJ1-2,-,TRBD1,CASSWDRGLSYGYTF,TGCGCCAGCAGCTGGGACAGGGGGCTTTCCTATGGCTACACCTTC
TRBV19,TRBJ2-5,-,-,CASSPGIQETQYF,TGTGCCAGTAGTCCAGGGATACAAGAGACCCAGTACTTC
TRBV6-5,TRBJ2-7,-,-,CASSEQGLIYEQYF,TGTGCCAGCAGTGAACAGGGCCTCATCTACGAGCAGTACTTC
TRBV27,TRBJ1-5,-,-,CASSQGSNQPQHF,TGTGCCAGCAGTCAGGGGAGCAATCAGCCCCAGCATTTT
TRBV7-9,TRBJ2-7,-,TRBD2,CASSPFGLAGVSYEQYF,TGTGCCAGCAGCCCCTTCGGACTAGCGGGTGTCTCCTACGAGCAGTACTTC
TRBV5-6,TRBJ2-5,-,TRBD1,CASSITGQVVGETQYF,TGTGCCAGCAGCATAACGGGACAGGTGGTGGGGGAGACCCAGTACTTC
TRBV18,TRBJ2-4,-,-,CASSLKEDLRWDIQYF,TGTGCCAGCTCACTAAAGGAGGACCTTCGGTGGGACATTCAGTACTTC
TRBV7-9,TRBJ2-1,-,TRBD1,CASKQTGGKDEQFF,TGTGCCAGCAAGCAGACAGGGGGCAAAGATGAGCAGTTCTTC
TRBV18,TRBJ2-2,-,TRBD2,CASSPGLATNTGELFF,TGTGCCAGCTCACCGGGACTAGCGACGAACACCGGGGAGCTGTTTTTT
TRBV10-3,TRBJ1-2,-,TRBD1,CATSTGPNYGYTF,TGTGCCACTTCGACAGGGCCGAACTATGGCTACACCTTC
TRBV9,TRBJ2-1,-,TRBD1,CASSYSRGLNNEQFF,TGTGCCAGCAGCTACTCCAGGGGGCTGAACAATGAGCAGTTCTTC
TRBV6-6,TRBJ2-7,few,-,CASSQQGRSLYEQYF,TGTGCCAGCAGCCAACAGGGTCGGAGCTTATACGAGCAGTACTTC